The 24 T cell receptor beta chains presented below share a single source sample, sequenced in a study of beta chain features in type 1 diabetes. The entirety of the isolated RNA underwent reverse transcription, so expressed TCRB transcripts were sequenced. Generated by immunoSEQ multiplex PCR, the TCRdb table keeps only in-frame clones and is missing some. This table has hundreds of thousands of clones, over 10% appearing once. Their recognized antigens are unknown. Broader study findings: When Type 1 diabetes patients were examined, their TCRB CDR3s proved moderately but significantly shorter in all four CD4+ subsets.

Sequencing was done on a sample of naive CD4+ T cells from blood. These receptors were collected from a man aged 18 to 30 with type 1 diabetes.

Only a few counts were recorded for this clone. The chain couples TRBV18 to TRBJ1-1; no firm D call. The CDR3 contains 14 residues. The ends were cut back, 3 bases at V and 4 bases at J, with 12 bases in the middle. From germline, CDR1 is KGHSH and CDR2 LQKENI. As DNA, the CDR3 is TGTGCCAGCTCACCGTCATCTGATGGCACTGAAGCTTTCTTT. This gives the protein CASSPSSDGTEAFF.

This clone was seen only a few times. The chain combines TRBV30 with TRBJ2-7; either TRBD1 or TRBD2 may fit D (6 bases each). The CDR3 is 16 residues long. Germline values: CDR1 GTSNPN, CDR2 SVGIG (reference sequence). Trimming took off 3 bases at V and 2 bases at J, with 20 bases between the two ends. CDR3 DNA sequence: TGTGCCTGGAGCCAAACCGCGGGACAAATTCCCTACGAGCAGTACTTC. Encoded protein: CAWSQTAGQIPYEQYF.

This clone was counted only a few times. The chain recombines TRBV5-4 with TRBJ2-3, with 10 bases lining up with TRBD2. Germline V gene sequence: CDR1 SGHNT, CDR2 YYREEE (reference sequence). The CDR3 totals 15 residues. J was trimmed by 4 bases and V by 4 bases; bases with no gene match: 6. The CDR3 here is CASSLSGGASDTQYF. CDR3 nucleotide sequence: TGTGCCAGCAGCCTAAGCGGGGGGGCCTCAGATACGCAGTATTTT.

This chain joins TRBV30 and TRBJ1-1; the match to TRBD1 covers 7 bases. Germline V gene lookup returns CDR1 GTSNPN and CDR2 SVGIG (reference sequence). This CDR3 spans 14 amino acids. The junction had 13 bases not matched to a gene; V was cut back by 5 bases and J by 7 bases. The CDR3 bases are TGTGCCTGGGAGGATAAACAGGGGTTAGGTGAAGCTTTCTTT. It is translated as CAWEDKQGLGEAFF. Filled out from reference TRBV30 and TRBJ1-1, the complete variable domain reads SQTIHQWPATLVQPVGSPLSLECTVEGTSNPNLYWYRQAAGRGLQLLFYSVGIGQISSEVPQNLSASRPQDRQFILSSKKLLLSDSGFYLCAWEDKQGLGEAFFGQGTRLTVV.

This clone was seen a handful of times. The chain couples TRBV19 to TRBJ2-5, with TRBD1 matching over 9 bases. V lost 6 bases to trimming and J lost 5 bases; unmatched junction nucleotides: 7. CDR3 length: 14 amino acids. Germline-derived CDR1 and CDR2 are LNHDA and SQIVND (reference sequence). As DNA, the CDR3 is TGTGCCAGTAGGTTCACAGGGGGCGGTGAGACCCAGTACTTC. It specifies CASRFTGGGETQYF.

This sequence joins TRBV29-1 and TRBJ1-2, with 9 bases fitting TRBD1. The CDR3 has 14 amino acids. The germline V gene has CDR1 SQVTM and CDR2 ANQGSEA. With V trimmed by 4 bases and J by 6 bases, 9 bases remained unmatched. As DNA, the CDR3 is TGCAGCGTTGCACACCTCGACAGGGGGAATGGCTACACCTTC. Its translation is CSVAHLDRGNGYTF.

This clone came up a few times. The chain employs TRBV7-9 and TRBJ1-5; possible D gene TRBD1, 6 bases. Germline values: CDR1 SEHNR, CDR2 FQNEAQ (reference sequence). V shed 5 bases and J shed 2 bases, with 16 bases lying between them. The CDR3 spans 16 residues. CDR3 sequence reads: CASSPTRGDGNQPQHF. CDR3 coding DNA: TGTGCCAGCAGCCCAACCAGGGGCGATGGCAATCAGCCCCAGCATTTT.

There are a few counts of this clone. V and J are TRBV28 and TRBJ2-3; 8 nucleotides align to TRBD1. CDR1 is MDHEN and CDR2 is SYDVKM in the germline V gene. The trim removed 4 bases at V and 3 bases at J, leaving 15 bases unmatched. This CDR3 region has 18 residues. CDR3 region: CASSWTGSGRDRTDTQYF. CDR3 DNA sequence: TGTGCCAGCAGTTGGACAGGGTCCGGTCGGGATCGGACAGATACGCAGTATTTT.

V is TRBV11-2 and J is TRBJ1-1; D is unclear. The CDR3 has 11 amino acids. V was trimmed by 5 bases and J by 2 bases, leaving 3 bases between them. Germline CDR1 is SGHAT and CDR2 is FQNNGV. The CDR3 is CASSNNTEAFF. CDR3 nucleotide sequence: TGTGCCAGCAGCAATAACACTGAAGCTTTCTTT.

This clone was seen a few times. At the DNA level, this CDR3 is encoded by other sequences in the same sample as well. The chain is built from TRBV5-1 and TRBJ2-3; the match to TRBD1 covers 9 bases. The CDR3 is made up of 14 amino acids. V lost 4 bases, J lost 3 bases, and 3 bases stayed unmatched. Germline CDR1 and CDR2: SGHRS and YFSETQ. CDR3 sequence reads: CASSPGQGTDTQYF. The CDR3 DNA sequence: TGCGCCAGCAGCCCAGGACAGGGGACAGATACGCAGTATTTT.

V gene TRBV18 combines with J gene TRBJ2-7; D unresolved. V gave up 3 bases and J gave up 7 bases, with 10 bases separating them. There are 12 residues in the CDR3. Germline V CDR1 and CDR2: KGHSH, LQKENI. The CDR3 DNA follows: TGTGCCAGCTCACCGATGGACGGTGAGCAGTACTTC. Its translation: CASSPMDGEQYF. Based on the CDR3 plus reference TRBV18 and TRBJ2-7, the full variable domain is NAGVMQNPRHLVRRRGQEARLRCSPMKGHSHVYWYRQLPEEGLKFMVYLQKENIIDESGMPKERFSAEFPKEGPSILRIQQVVRGDSAAYFCASSPMDGEQYFGPGTRLTVT.

This clone was detected only a few times. The genes are TRBV6-1 and TRBJ2-3; the D gene is possibly TRBD1 (5 bases). Trimming cost V 0 bases and J 2 bases, with 12 bases left between them. This CDR3 region has 16 residues. Germline V gene sequence: CDR1 MNHNS, CDR2 SASEGT. The DNA for the CDR3 is TGTGCCAGCAGTGAAGCCCTAGGACACTACACAGATACGCAGTATTTT. Translating it yields CASSEALGHYTDTQYF.

The chain employs TRBV28 and TRBJ1-1; possible D gene TRBD1, 6 bases. This CDR3 comprises 15 residues. Germline CDR1 and CDR2: MDHEN and SYDVKM. V was cut by 7 bases and J by 1 base, with 16 bases left in between. This CDR3 reads CASTPGHEGNTEAFF. Written as DNA, the CDR3 is TGTGCCAGCACGCCGGGACACGAGGGGAACACTGAAGCTTTCTTT.

This clone showed up just a few times. V usage is TRBV4-1 and J usage is TRBJ1-5; TRBD1 matches 8 bases. With V trimmed by 2 bases and J by 6 bases, 15 bases remained unmatched. Germline CDR1 is MGHRA and CDR2 is YSYEKL. The length of the CDR3 is 18 residues. The CDR3 loop is CASSQTSVPTGATQPQHF. In DNA form, the CDR3 reads TGCGCCAGCAGCCAAACTAGCGTTCCGACAGGGGCTACTCAGCCCCAGCATTTT.

This clone showed up just a few times. J is TRBJ1-1 and V is TRBV21-1; TRBD1, the table's D call, lacks a check against the DNA. TRBV21-1 is a pseudogene segment. The CDR3 covers 15 residues. DNA for the CDR3: TGTGCCAGCAGCAAAGCAGACAGGGAGGACACTGAAGCTTTCTTT. It yields the protein CASSKADREDTEAFF.

V gene TRBV28 combines with J gene TRBJ2-7, with D possibly matching TRBD2 (6 bases). Deletions cut 6 bases from V and 5 bases from J, with 23 bases between. CDR1 and CDR2 (germline): MDHEN, SYDVKM. The CDR3 is 16 amino acids. CDR3 sequence reads: CASSLRRLRGLDEQYF. CDR3 DNA sequence: TGTGCCAGCAGCCTACGTCGGTTGCGGGGCTTGGACGAGCAGTACTTC.

This clone was observed a handful of times. The chain combines TRBV20-1 with TRBJ2-7; D perhaps matches TRBD2 (5 bases). V lost 6 bases to trimming and J lost 4 bases, with 7 bases between them. The CDR3 covers 10 residues. Per the germline V gene, CDR1 is DFQATT and CDR2 is SNEGSKA (reference sequence). The CDR3 region has the DNA TGCAGTGCCGGGAAATACGAGCAGTACTTC. Its translation is CSAGKYEQYF.

This clone came up a few times. The chain couples TRBV9 to TRBJ1-2; D not certain. CDR3 length equals 13 residues. Between the trimmed V and J ends, which lost 3 bases and 8 bases, there was a span of 14 bases. CDR1 SGDLS and CDR2 YYNGEE come from the germline V gene. CDR3 protein: CASSASPDFGYTF. CDR3 nucleotide sequence: TGTGCCAGCAGCGCCTCCCCCGACTTCGGCTACACCTTC.

This chain uses TRBV21-1 with TRBJ2-3. TRBV21-1 is a documented pseudogene. This CDR3 has 18 amino acids. The CDR3 DNA reads TGTGCCAGCAGCAAATACAAGGGCCCAGAGGGGTGGGCAGATACGCAGTATTTT. Protein: CASSKYKGPEGWADTQYF.

The sample holds a few counts of this clone. This sequence joins TRBV2 and TRBJ1-6, with 9 bases aligning to TRBD1. The V gene end was trimmed by 8 bases and the J gene end by 9 bases; junction bases not matched to a gene: 11. Looked up from germline, CDR1 is SNHLY and CDR2 is FYNNEI. CDR3 size: 15 residues. The CDR3 loop is CASGSTGGSSSPLHF. The CDR3 DNA sequence: TGTGCCAGCGGAAGTACAGGGGGCTCGAGTTCACCCCTCCACTTT.

This clone was recorded a few times. This chain connects TRBV10-3 to TRBJ2-4; possible D gene TRBD2, 7 bases. This CDR3 region has 15 residues. CDR1 and CDR2 (germline): ENHRY, SYGVKD. Trimming pared 3 bases from V and 1 base from J, leaving 10 bases between. The CDR3 protein is CAISEGGEAKNIQYF. In nucleotides, the CDR3 is TGTGCCATCAGTGAAGGGGGGGAGGCCAAAAACATTCAGTACTTC.

This clone was seen only a few times. The gene calls are TRBV7-8 and TRBJ2-5; 10 nucleotides line up with TRBD1. Germline lookup yields CDR1 SGHVS and CDR2 FQNEAQ. The CDR3 runs to 14 residues. After removal of 5 bases from V and 5 bases from J, the junction contained 5 bases not matched to a gene. The CDR3 DNA follows: TGTGCCAGCAGCGGGACAGGGGCTGCGGAGACCCAGTACTTC. Amino acid sequence: CASSGTGAAETQYF.

CDR3 sequence reads: CASFPPSQGGTGELFF. The CDR3 DNA follows: TGTGCCAGCTTCCCCCCGAGCCAGGGGGGTACCGGGGAGCTGTTTTTT. The chain carries TRBV18 and TRBJ2-2, with TRBD1 as a possible D gene (7 bases). V lost 7 bases and J lost 5, with 20 bases in between. The germline V gene has CDR1 KGHSH and CDR2 LQKENI. This CDR3 spans 16 amino acids.

This chain connects TRBV30 to TRBJ1-4; D not resolved. From germline, CDR1 is GTSNPN and CDR2 SVGIG (reference sequence). The CDR3 is 11 residues long. V was shortened by 2 bases and J by 6 bases, with 4 bases between the two germline ends. CDR3 protein: CAWSTDEKLFF. The CDR3, as DNA: TGTGCCTGGAGTACTGATGAAAAACTGTTTTTT.